This T cell receptor (beta chain) derives from a study of blood T cell repertoires in COVID-19. Study in general: Acute and convalescent COVID-19 specimens originated in the United States, Italy and Spain.

How the authors handled the data: Researchers report that nucleated cell counts were estimated from reference gene primer amplification. TCRdb keeps only in-frame clones here, not all; method: immunoSEQ multiplex PCR. V and J calls and clone size are as listed in that table; D and trimming were resolved from the DNA. The table lists 150,000 to 200,000 clones, 80% to 90% of them singletons. With 4 bases clipped from V and 1 base from J, the junction kept 12 bases outside the gene matches. From germline, CDR1 is LGHDT and CDR2 YNNKEL (reference sequence). This CDR3 contains 18 residues. The source of this sequence is a man between 18 and 35 years old who had recovered from COVID-19. Sequencing was done on a sample of peripheral blood. The rearrangement links TRBV3-1 (or the pseudogene TRBV3-2) to TRBJ1-1, with 10 bases identical to TRBD1. The CDR3 nucleotides read TGTGCCAGCAGCCGGACGACAGGGGGCCAGGGGACGAACACTGAAGCTTTCTTT. Residues: CASSRTTGGQGTNTEAFF.